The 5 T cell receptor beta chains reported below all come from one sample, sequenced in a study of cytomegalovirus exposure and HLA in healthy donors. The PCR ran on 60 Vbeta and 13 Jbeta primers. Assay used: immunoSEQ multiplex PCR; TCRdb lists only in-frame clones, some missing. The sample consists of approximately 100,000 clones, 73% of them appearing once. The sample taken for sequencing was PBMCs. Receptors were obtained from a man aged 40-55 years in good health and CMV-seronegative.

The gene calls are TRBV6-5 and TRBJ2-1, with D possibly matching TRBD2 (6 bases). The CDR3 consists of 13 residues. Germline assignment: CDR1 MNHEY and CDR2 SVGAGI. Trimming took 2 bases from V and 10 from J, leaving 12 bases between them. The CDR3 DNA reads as TGTGCCAGCAGTTACGCAGCCGCGGGGGAGCAGTTCTTC. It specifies CASSYAAAGEQFF.

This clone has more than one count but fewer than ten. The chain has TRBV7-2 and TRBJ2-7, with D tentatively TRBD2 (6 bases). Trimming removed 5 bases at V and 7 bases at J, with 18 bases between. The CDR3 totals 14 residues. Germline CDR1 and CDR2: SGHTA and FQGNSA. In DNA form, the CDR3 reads TGTGCCAGCAGCCCAGGGACCGTGGGGAGGGAGCAGTACTTC. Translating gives CASSPGTVGREQYF.

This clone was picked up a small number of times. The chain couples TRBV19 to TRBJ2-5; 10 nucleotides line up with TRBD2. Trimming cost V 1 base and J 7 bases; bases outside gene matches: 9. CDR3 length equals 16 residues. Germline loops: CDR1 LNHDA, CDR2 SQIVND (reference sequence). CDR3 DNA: TGTGCCAGTAGTATAGGTGCTAGCGGGGGTTATGGGACCCAGTACTTC. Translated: CASSIGASGGYGTQYF.

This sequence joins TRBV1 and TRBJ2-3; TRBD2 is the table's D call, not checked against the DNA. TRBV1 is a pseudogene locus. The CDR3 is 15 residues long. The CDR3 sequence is CTSSQEAGATDTQYF. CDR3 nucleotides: TGCACCAGCAGCCAAGAAGCGGGGGCCACAGATACGCAGTATTTT.

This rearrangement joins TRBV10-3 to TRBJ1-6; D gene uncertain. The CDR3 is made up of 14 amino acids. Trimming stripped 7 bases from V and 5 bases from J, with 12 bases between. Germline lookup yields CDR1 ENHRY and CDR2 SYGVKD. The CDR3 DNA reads TGTGCCATCAAGGCACTATCGGATAATTCACCCCTCCACTTT. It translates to CAIKALSDNSPLHF.